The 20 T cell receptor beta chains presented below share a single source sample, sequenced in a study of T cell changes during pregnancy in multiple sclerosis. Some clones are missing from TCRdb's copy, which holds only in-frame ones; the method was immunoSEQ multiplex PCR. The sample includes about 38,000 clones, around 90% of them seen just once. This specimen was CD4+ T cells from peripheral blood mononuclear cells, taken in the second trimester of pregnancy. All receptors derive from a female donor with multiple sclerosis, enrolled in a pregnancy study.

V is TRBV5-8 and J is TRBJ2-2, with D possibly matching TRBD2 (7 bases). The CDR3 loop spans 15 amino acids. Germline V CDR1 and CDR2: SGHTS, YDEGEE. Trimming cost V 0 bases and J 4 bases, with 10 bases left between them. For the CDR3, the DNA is TGTGCCAGCAGCTTGGTCCGGGGGGCCACCGGGGAGCTGTTTTTT. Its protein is CASSLVRGATGELFF.

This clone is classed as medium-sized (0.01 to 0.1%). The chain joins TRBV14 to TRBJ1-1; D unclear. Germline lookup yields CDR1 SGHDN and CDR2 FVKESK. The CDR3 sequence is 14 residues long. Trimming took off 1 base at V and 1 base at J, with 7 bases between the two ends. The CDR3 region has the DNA TGTGCCAGCAGCCAAGGTGGCAGGAACACTGAAGCTTTCTTT. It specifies CASSQGGRNTEAFF.

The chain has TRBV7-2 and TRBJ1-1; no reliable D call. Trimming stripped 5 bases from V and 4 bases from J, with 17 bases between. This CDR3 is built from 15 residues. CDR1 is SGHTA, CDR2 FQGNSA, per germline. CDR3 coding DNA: TGTGCCAGCAGCCAGGAGGGTTTTGGGAGCACTGAAGCTTTCTTT. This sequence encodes CASSQEGFGSTEAFF. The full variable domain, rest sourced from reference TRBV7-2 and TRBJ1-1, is GAGVSQSPSNKVTEKGKDVELRCDPISGHTALYWYRQSLGQGLEFLIYFQGNSAPDKSGLPSDRFSAERTGGSVSTLTIQRTQQEDSAVYLCASSQEGFGSTEAFFGQGTRLTVV.

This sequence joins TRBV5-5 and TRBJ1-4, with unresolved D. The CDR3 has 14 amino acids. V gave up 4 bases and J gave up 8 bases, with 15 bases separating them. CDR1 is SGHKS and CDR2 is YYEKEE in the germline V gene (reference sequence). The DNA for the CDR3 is TGTGCCAGCAGCCTAGACTTTGGGGAGGAAAAACTGTTTTTT. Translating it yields CASSLDFGEEKLFF.

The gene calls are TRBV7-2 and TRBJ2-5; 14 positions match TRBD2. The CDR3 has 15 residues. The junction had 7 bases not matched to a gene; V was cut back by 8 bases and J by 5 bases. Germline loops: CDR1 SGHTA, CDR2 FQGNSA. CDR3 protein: CASYGLAGGWETQYF. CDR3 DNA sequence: TGTGCCAGCTACGGACTAGCGGGAGGTTGGGAGACCCAGTACTTC. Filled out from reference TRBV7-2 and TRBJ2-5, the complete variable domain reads GAGVSQSPSNKVTEKGKDVELRCDPISGHTALYWYRQSLGQGLEFLIYFQGNSAPDKSGLPSDRFSAERTGGSVSTLTIQRTQQEDSAVYLCASYGLAGGWETQYFGPGTRLLVL.

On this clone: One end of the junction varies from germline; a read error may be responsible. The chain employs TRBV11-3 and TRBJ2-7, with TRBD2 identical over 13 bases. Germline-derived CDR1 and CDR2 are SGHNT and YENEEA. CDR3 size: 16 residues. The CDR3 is CASSLTSGRASHEQYF. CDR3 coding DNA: TGTGCCAGCAGCTTAACTAGCGGGAGGGCCTCCCACGAGCAGTACTTC. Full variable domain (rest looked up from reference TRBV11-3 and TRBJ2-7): EAGVVQSPRYKIIEKKQPVAFWCNPISGHNTLYWYLQNLGQGPELLIRYENEEAVDDSQLPKDRFSAERLKGVDSTLKIQPAELGDSAVYLCASSLTSGRASHEQYFGPGTRLTVT.

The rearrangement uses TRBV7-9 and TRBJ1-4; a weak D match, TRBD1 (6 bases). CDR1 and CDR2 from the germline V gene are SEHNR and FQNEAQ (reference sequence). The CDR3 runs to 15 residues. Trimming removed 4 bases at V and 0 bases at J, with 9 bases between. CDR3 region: CASSSRQATNEKLFF. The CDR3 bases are TGTGCCAGCAGCTCCAGACAGGCAACTAATGAAAAACTGTTTTTT.

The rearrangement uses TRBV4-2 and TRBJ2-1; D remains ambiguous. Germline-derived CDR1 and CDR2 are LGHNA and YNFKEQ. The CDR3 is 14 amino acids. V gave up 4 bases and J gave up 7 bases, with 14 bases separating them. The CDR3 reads CASSLVERGNEQFF. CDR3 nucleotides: TGTGCCAGCAGCCTAGTAGAGCGCGGAAATGAGCAGTTCTTC.

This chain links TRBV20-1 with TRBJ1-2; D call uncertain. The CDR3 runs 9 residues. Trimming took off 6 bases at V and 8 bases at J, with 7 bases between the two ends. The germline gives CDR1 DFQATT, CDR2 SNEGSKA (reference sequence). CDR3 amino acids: CSAGGGYTF. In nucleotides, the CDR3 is TGCAGTGCCGGCGGCGGCTACACCTTC.

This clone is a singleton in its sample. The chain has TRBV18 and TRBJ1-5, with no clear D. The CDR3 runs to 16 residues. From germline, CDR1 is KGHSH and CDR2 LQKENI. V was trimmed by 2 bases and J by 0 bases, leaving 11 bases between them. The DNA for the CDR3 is TGTGCCAGCTCACCAGGTTACGGAGATAGCAATCAGCCCCAGCATTTT. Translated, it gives CASSPGYGDSNQPQHF. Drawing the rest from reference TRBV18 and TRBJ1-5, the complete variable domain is NAGVMQNPRHLVRRRGQEARLRCSPMKGHSHVYWYRQLPEEGLKFMVYLQKENIIDESGMPKERFSAEFPKEGPSILRIQQVVRGDSAAYFCASSPGYGDSNQPQHFGDGTRLSIL.

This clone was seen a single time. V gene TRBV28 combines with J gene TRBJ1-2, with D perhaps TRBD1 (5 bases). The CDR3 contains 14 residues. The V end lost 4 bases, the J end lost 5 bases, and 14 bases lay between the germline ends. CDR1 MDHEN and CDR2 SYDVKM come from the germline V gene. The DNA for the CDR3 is TGTGCCAGCAGTTCCCAGGGCTTGCGGTATGGCTACACCTTC. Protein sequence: CASSSQGLRYGYTF.

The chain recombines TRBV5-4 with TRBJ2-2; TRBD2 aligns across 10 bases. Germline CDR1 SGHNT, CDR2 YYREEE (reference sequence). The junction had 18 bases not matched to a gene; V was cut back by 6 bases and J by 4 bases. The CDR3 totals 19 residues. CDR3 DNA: TGTGCCAGCACCGTCGTTACCAGCGGGAGGGCCGCGGGCACCGGGGAGCTGTTTTTT. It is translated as CASTVVTSGRAAGTGELFF.

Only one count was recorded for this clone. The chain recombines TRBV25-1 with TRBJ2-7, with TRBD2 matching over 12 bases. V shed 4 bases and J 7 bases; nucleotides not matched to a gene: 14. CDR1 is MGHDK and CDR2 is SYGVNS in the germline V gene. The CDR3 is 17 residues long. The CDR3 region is CASSGETSGSLGGEQYF. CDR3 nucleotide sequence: TGTGCCAGCAGTGGAGAGACTAGCGGGAGCCTTGGAGGGGAGCAGTACTTC.

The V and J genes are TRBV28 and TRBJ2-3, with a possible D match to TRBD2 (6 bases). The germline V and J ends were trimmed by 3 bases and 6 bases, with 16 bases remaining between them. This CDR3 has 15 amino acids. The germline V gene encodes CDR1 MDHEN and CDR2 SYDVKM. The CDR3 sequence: CASSLAGKGYDTQYF. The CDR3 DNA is TGTGCCAGCAGTTTGGCGGGAAAGGGCTACGATACGCAGTATTTT.

The CDR3 bases are TGTGCCAGCTCACCACCGGGGGGGGCAAAGGAAAAACTGTTTTTT. Translated, it gives CASSPPGGAKEKLFF. The gene calls are TRBV18 and TRBJ1-4; a weak D match, TRBD1 (6 bases). CDR1 and CDR2 from the germline V gene are KGHSH and LQKENI. This CDR3 has 15 amino acids. The V end was cut by 0 bases, the J end by 8 bases, with 13 bases between.

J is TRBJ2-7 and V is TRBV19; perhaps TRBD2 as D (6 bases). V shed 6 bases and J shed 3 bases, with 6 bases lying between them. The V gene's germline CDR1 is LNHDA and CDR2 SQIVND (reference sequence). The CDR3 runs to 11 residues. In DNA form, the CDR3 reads TGTGCCAGTAGCGGGAGCTACGAGCAGTACTTC. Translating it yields CASSGSYEQYF.

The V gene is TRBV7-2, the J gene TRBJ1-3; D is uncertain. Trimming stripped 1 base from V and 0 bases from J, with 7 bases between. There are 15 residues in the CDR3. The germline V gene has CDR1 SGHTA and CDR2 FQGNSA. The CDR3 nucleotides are TGTGCCAGCAGCTTAGGGCCACACTCTGGAAACACCATATATTTT. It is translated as CASSLGPHSGNTIYF. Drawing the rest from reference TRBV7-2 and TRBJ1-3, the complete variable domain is GAGVSQSPSNKVTEKGKDVELRCDPISGHTALYWYRQSLGQGLEFLIYFQGNSAPDKSGLPSDRFSAERTGGSVSTLTIQRTQQEDSAVYLCASSLGPHSGNTIYFGEGSWLTVV.

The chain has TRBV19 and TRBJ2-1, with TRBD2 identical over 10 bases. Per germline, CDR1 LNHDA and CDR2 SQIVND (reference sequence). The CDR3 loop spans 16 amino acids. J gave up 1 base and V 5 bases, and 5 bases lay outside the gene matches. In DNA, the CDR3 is TGTGCCAGTAGTTCCGGACTAGCGGCTTCCTACAATGAGCAGTTCTTC. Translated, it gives CASSSGLAASYNEQFF.

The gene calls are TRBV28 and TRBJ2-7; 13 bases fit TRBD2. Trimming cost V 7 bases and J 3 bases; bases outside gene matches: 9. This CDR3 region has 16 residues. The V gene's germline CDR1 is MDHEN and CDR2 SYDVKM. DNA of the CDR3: TGTGCCAGCACTGGACTAGCGGGAGCTTCCTTCTACGAGCAGTACTTC. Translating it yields CASTGLAGASFYEQYF.

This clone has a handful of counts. CDR3 loop: CSVRSPLFGQFF. CDR3 bases: TGCAGCGTTCGGTCCCCCCTATTCGGGCAGTTCTTC. J is TRBJ2-1 and V is TRBV29-1; no clear D. V dropped 5 bases and J dropped 12 bases, with 17 bases sitting between them. Germline V gives CDR1 SQVTM, CDR2 ANQGSEA. This CDR3 contains 12 residues.